A selection of T cell receptor beta chains follows, all from one sample in a study of T-cell reconstitution after alpha-beta-depleted transplantation in children. TCRdb reprocessed the PCR reads via MiXCR and lists one record per CDR3 protein. The sample shows 100,000 to 130,000 distinct CDR3 sequences, approximately 6.4% of them seen only once. This material consisted of PBMCs, mostly from graft donor cells, taken 360 days after TCRalphabeta/CD19-depleted stem cell transplant. Source of these receptors: a male patient aged 2-9 years who had a stem cell transplant for acute lymphoblastic leukemia, so the T cells may come from the graft donor. CDR3s include the opening cysteine and the closing phenylalanine or tryptophan. The D gene is left open where the match is weak. Some rows have no size entry. The others give once, few or many, or a class for an expanded clone.

size	V	J	D	CDR3	DNA
NA	TRBV20-1	TRBJ2-1	NA	CSARVGLYNEQFF	TGCAGTGCTAGAGTTGGACTGTACAATGAGCAGTTCTTC
medium-sized	TRBV7-8	TRBJ1-2	NA	CASSLEEFHLYGYTF	TGTGCCAGCAGCTTAGAAGAGTTTCACCTCTATGGCTACACCTTC
many	TRBV6-5	TRBJ1-4	NA	CASSTDGNEKLFF	TGTGCCAGCAGCACGGACGGTAATGAAAAACTGTTTTTT
few	TRBV12-3/TRBV12-4	TRBJ1-2	NA	CASSFGRANYGYTF	TGTGCCAGCAGTTTCGGCAGGGCGAACTATGGCTACACCTTC
many	TRBV5-1	TRBJ2-7	NA	CASGIGGPYEQYF	TGCGCCAGCGGGATAGGGGGACCCTACGAGCAGTACTTC
many	TRBV7-2	TRBJ2-7	NA	CASSRTYEQYF	TGTGCCAGCAGTCGAACCTACGAGCAGTACTTC
few	TRBV28	TRBJ1-5	NA	CASSLFLRFGQCQHF	TGTGCCAGCAGTTTATTCTTGAGGTTCGGACAGTGCCAGCATTTT
many	TRBV5-1	TRBJ2-1	NA	CASTVAGYYNEQFF	TGCGCCAGCACAGTGGCGGGTTACTACAATGAGCAGTTCTTC
many	TRBV12-3/TRBV12-4	TRBJ2-1	NA	CASSLGVGREYNEQFF	TGTGCCAGCAGTTTAGGGGTCGGCAGGGAGTACAATGAGCAGTTCTTC
NA	TRBV4-3	TRBJ2-1	TRBD2	CASTPATAGGWNEQFF	TGCGCCAGCACGCCGGCGACGGCGGGGGGATGGAATGAGCAGTTCTTC
NA	TRBV20-1	TRBJ2-7	TRBD2	CSARELAGGRSYEQYF	TGCAGTGCTAGAGAACTAGCGGGGGGGCGGTCCTACGAGCAGTACTTC
NA	TRBV9	TRBJ1-6	NA	CASSVNREGPLHF	TGTGCCAGCAGCGTAAATCGGGAGGGGCCCCTCCACTTT
many	TRBV4-2	TRBJ2-3	NA	CASSQDTVVDTQYF	TGTGCCAGCAGCCAAGATACGGTTGTAGATACGCAGTATTTT
many	TRBV29-1	TRBJ2-2	TRBD2	CSASGSGELFF	TGCAGCGCCAGCGGGAGCGGGGAGCTGTTTTTT
many	TRBV29-1	TRBJ2-7	NA	CSGLDSTYEQYF	TGCAGCGGTTTGGACTCGACCTACGAGCAGTACTTC
few	TRBV9	TRBJ2-7	NA	CASSETRGAEQYF	TGTGCCAGCAGCGAGACGCGAGGGGCCGAGCAGTACTTC
many	TRBV20-1	TRBJ2-2	TRBD2	CSARDPSGTSPNTGELFF	TGCAGTGCTAGAGACCCATCTGGGACTAGCCCTAACACCGGGGAGCTGTTTTTT
many	TRBV5-6	TRBJ2-7	NA	CASSSYRDEQYF	TGTGCCAGCAGCTCCTACAGGGACGAGCAGTACTTC
many	TRBV18	TRBJ2-1	NA	CASSRYREVAYNEQFF	TGTGCCAGCTCACGATACAGGGAGGTGGCTTACAATGAGCAGTTCTTC
many	TRBV27	TRBJ2-1	NA	CASAPLASGGAYNEQFF	TGTGCCAGCGCCCCTCTGGCAAGCGGTGGGGCTTACAATGAGCAGTTCTTC
many	TRBV4-3	TRBJ2-7	NA	CASSQVWNSPSYEQYF	TGCGCCAGCAGCCAAGTATGGAATTCCCCCTCCTACGAGCAGTACTTC
NA	TRBV6-5	TRBJ1-1	TRBD1	CASSYGPTGDTEAFF	TGTGCCAGCAGTTATGGGCCAACAGGGGATACTGAAGCTTTCTTT
NA	TRBV4-1	TRBJ2-5	NA	CASSQESQVQETQYF	TGCGCCAGCAGCCAAGAATCACAGGTCCAAGAGACCCAGTACTTC
many	TRBV4-3	TRBJ2-7	NA	CASSPLPGVAYEQYF	TGCGCCAGCAGCCCCCTGCCGGGAGTGGCCTACGAGCAGTACTTC
NA	TRBV6-1	TRBJ2-7	NA	CASSRGQDGEQYF	TGTGCCAGCAGCCGAGGACAAGACGGCGAGCAGTACTTC
many	TRBV28	TRBJ1-1	NA	CASSLSHTGKAFF	TGTGCCAGCAGTTTATCGCACACAGGGAAAGCTTTCTTT
NA	TRBV27	TRBJ2-7	NA	CASGLGLNSYEQYF	TGTGCCAGCGGCTTGGGACTGAACTCCTACGAGCAGTACTTC
few	TRBV27	TRBJ2-3	NA	CASSSRSRSTDTQYF	TGTGCCAGCAGTTCCCGGAGTCGGAGCACAGATACGCAGTATTTT
many	TRBV29-1	TRBJ2-7	NA	CSVEDPVFDGSYEQYF	TGCAGCGTTGAAGACCCCGTCTTCGACGGATCCTACGAGCAGTACTTC
many	TRBV10-1	TRBJ2-3	NA	CASSEPGPGPDTQYF	TGCGCCAGCAGTGAGCCCGGCCCAGGGCCAGATACGCAGTATTTT
many	TRBV7-9	TRBJ2-4	NA	CASSPDRNIQYF	TGTGCCAGCAGTCCCGACAGAAACATTCAGTACTTC
many	TRBV27	TRBJ2-5	NA	CASSLRRVVPETQYF	TGTGCCAGCAGTCTCCGGAGGGTGGTACCTGAGACCCAGTACTTC
NA	TRBV27	TRBJ2-7	TRBD2	CASYRLAGEQYF	TGTGCCAGTTACCGACTAGCAGGGGAGCAGTACTTC
many	TRBV20-1	TRBJ1-2	NA	CSATLGTEGPNYGYTF	TGCAGTGCTACACTAGGGACGGAAGGCCCAAACTATGGCTACACCTTC
many	TRBV27	TRBJ2-1	NA	CASSSPRLVYNEQFF	TGTGCCAGCAGTTCTCCGAGGCTCGTCTACAATGAGCAGTTCTTC
many	TRBV29-1	TRBJ2-5	NA	CSVAKRQETQYF	TGCAGCGTTGCTAAGCGCCAAGAGACCCAGTACTTC
many	TRBV28	TRBJ1-2	TRBD1	CASSLLRTGAYGYTF	TGTGCCAGCAGTTTATTACGGACAGGGGCCTATGGCTACACCTTC
many	TRBV13	TRBJ2-1	NA	CASSLGPTNEQFF	TGTGCCAGCAGCTTAGGCCCGACAAATGAGCAGTTCTTC
many	TRBV15	TRBJ2-7	TRBD2	CATSRATSGPSYEQYF	TGTGCCACCAGCAGAGCTACTAGCGGACCCTCCTACGAGCAGTACTTC
many	TRBV27	TRBJ2-5	TRBD2	CASSPSGSQETQYF	TGTGCCAGCAGCCCGAGCGGGAGTCAAGAGACCCAGTACTTC
NA	TRBV7-9	TRBJ2-3	NA	CASSQRPTDTQYF	TGTGCCAGCAGCCAGCGGCCCACAGATACGCAGTATTTT
NA	TRBV28	TRBJ2-7	NA	CASGPDSYEQYF	TGTGCCAGCGGCCCGGACAGCTACGAGCAGTACTTC
many	TRBV28	TRBJ2-5	TRBD2	CASSLTGLAGKETQYF	TGTGCCAGCAGTTTAACGGGACTAGCGGGGAAAGAGACCCAGTACTTC
few	TRBV6-1	TRBJ1-5	TRBD1	CASTAGQGTQPQHF	TGTGCCAGCACGGCCGGACAGGGGACTCAGCCCCAGCATTTT
few	TRBV7-2	TRBJ1-2	NA	CASSPSTANYGYTF	TGTGCCAGCAGCCCCTCCACGGCTAACTATGGCTACACCTTC
many	TRBV5-1	TRBJ2-5	NA	CASSNGQTLGQETQYF	TGCGCCAGCAGCAACGGACAGACCTTAGGCCAAGAGACCCAGTACTTC
NA	TRBV6-2/TRBV6-3	TRBJ2-3	TRBD2	CASSYLGLAGTDTQYF	TGTGCCAGCAGTTACCTCGGACTAGCGGGCACAGATACGCAGTATTTT
few	TRBV7-2	TRBJ1-1	TRBD1	CASSPKGDRGRTEAFF	TGTGCCAGCAGCCCAAAGGGGGACAGGGGGCGAACTGAAGCTTTCTTT
many	TRBV4-3	TRBJ1-1	NA	CASSQASMNTEAFF	TGCGCCAGCAGCCAAGCATCAATGAACACTGAAGCTTTCTTT
many	TRBV28	TRBJ1-1	NA	CANRRYGNTEAFF	TGTGCGAACAGGCGATACGGGAACACTGAAGCTTTCTTT